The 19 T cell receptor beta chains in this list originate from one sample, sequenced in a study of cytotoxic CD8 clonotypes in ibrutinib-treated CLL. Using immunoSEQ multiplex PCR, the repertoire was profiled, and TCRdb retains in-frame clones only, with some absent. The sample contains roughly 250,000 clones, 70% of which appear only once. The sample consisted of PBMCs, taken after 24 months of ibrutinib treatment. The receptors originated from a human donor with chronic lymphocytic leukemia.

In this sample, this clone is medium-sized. The CDR3 sequence is CASSEGRITNYGYTF. CDR3 nucleotide sequence: TGTGCCAGCAGTGAAGGGCGGATCACTAACTATGGCTACACCTTC. This chain connects TRBV2 to TRBJ1-2; D gene unclear. From germline, CDR1 is SNHLY and CDR2 FYNNEI. The CDR3 has 15 amino acids. Trimming removed 1 base from V and 0 bases from J, with 9 bases in between.

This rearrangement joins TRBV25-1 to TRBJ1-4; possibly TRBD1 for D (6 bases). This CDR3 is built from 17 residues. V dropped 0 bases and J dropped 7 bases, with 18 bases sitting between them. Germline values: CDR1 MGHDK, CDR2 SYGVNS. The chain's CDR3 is CASSEYQRGEWSEKLFF. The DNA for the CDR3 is TGTGCCAGCAGTGAATATCAGAGGGGGGAGTGGAGTGAAAAACTGTTTTTT.

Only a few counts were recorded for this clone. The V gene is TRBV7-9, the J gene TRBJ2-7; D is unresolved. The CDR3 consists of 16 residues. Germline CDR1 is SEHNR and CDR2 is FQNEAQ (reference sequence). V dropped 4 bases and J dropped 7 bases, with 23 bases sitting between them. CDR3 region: CASSWSGSSSPSEQYF. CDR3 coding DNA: TGTGCCAGCAGCTGGTCCGGTTCGAGCTCCCCGAGTGAGCAGTACTTC.

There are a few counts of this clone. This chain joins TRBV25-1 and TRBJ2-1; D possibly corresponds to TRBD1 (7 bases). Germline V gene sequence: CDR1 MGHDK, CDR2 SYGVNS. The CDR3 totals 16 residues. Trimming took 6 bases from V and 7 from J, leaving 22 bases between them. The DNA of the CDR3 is TGTGCCAGCAGGCACTCCGGGGCAGGGGGAGGTAATGAGCAGTTCTTC. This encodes CASRHSGAGGGNEQFF.

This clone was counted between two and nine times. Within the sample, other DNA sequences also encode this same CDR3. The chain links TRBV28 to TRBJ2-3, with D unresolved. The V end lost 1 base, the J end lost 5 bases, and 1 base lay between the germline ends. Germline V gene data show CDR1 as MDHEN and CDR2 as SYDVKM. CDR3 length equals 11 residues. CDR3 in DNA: TGTGCCAGCAGTTTATTAGATACGCAGTATTTT. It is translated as CASSLLDTQYF. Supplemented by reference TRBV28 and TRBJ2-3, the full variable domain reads DVKVTQSSRYLVKRTGEKVFLECVQDMDHENMFWYRQDPGLGLRLIYFSYDVKMKEKGDIPEGYSVSREKKERFSLILESASTNQTSMYLCASSLLDTQYFGPGTRLTVL.

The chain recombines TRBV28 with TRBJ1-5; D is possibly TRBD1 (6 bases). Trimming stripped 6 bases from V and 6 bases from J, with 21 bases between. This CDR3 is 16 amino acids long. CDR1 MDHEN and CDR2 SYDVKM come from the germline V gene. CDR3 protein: CASRSRPGGRVQPQHF. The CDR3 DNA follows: TGTGCCAGCAGGTCACGCCCTGGGGGGCGGGTTCAGCCCCAGCATTTT.

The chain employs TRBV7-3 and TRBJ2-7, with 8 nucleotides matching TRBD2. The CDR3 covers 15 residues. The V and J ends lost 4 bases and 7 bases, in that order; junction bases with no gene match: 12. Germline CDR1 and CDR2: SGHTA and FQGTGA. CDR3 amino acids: CASSSRGGRREEQYF. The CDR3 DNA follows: TGTGCCAGCAGCTCCAGGGGCGGGAGGCGCGAAGAGCAGTACTTC.

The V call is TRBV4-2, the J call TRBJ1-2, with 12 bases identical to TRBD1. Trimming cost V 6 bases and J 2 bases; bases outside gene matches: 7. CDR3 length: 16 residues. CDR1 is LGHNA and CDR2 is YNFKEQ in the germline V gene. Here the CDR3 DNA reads TGTGCCAGCAGACTTCTCGGGACAGGGGGCAACTATGGCTACACCTTC. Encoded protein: CASRLLGTGGNYGYTF.

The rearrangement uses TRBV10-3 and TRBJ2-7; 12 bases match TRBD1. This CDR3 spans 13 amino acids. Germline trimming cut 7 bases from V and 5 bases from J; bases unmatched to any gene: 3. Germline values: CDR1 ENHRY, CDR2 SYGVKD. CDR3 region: CAITGTGGDEQYF. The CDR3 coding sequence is TGTGCCATCACCGGGACAGGGGGCGACGAGCAGTACTTC.

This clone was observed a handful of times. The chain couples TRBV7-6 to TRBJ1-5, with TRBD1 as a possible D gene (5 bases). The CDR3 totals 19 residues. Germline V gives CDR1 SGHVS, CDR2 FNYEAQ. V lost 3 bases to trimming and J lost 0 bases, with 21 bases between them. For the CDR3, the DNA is TGTGCCAGCAGCTTGCGGACCGGGACCTCCGGGTATAGCAATCAGCCCCAGCATTTT. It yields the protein CASSLRTGTSGYSNQPQHF.

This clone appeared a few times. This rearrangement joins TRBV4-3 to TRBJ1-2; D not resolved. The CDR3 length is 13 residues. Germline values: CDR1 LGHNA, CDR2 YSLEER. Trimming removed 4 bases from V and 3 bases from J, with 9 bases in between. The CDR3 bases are TGCGCCAGCAGCCCAGAGTCTTACTATGGCTACACCTTC. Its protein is CASSPESYYGYTF.

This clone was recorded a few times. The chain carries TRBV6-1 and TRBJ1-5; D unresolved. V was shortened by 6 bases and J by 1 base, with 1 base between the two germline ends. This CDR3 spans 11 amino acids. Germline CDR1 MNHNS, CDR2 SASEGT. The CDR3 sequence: CASRSNQPQHF. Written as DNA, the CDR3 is TGTGCCAGCAGGAGCAATCAGCCCCAGCATTTT.

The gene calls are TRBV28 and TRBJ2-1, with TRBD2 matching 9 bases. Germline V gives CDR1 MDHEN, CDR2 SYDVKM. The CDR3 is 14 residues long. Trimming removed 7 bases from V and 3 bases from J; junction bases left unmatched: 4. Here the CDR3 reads CASKPTSGYNEQFF. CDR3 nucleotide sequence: TGTGCCAGCAAACCGACTAGCGGCTACAATGAGCAGTTCTTC.

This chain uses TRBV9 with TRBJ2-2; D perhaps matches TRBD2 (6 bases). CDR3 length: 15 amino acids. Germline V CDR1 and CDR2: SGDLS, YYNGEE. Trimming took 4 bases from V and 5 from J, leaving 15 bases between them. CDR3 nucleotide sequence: TGTGCCAGCAGCCGATCGGGACTTAGTACCGGGGAGCTGTTTTTT. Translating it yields CASSRSGLSTGELFF.

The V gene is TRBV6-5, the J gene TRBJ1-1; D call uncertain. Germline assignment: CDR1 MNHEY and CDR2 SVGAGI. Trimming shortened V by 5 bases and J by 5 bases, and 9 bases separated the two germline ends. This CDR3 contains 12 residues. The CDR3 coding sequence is TGTGCCAGCAGTCTTATCGGAACTGAAGCTTTCTTT. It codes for CASSLIGTEAFF.

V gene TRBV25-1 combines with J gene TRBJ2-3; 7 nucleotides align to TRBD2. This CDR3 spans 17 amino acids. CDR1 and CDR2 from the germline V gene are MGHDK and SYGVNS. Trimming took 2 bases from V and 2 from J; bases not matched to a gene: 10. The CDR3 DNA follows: TGTGCCAGCAGTGAAGGAAGGTCTAGCGGTCACACAGATACGCAGTATTTT. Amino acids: CASSEGRSSGHTDTQYF.

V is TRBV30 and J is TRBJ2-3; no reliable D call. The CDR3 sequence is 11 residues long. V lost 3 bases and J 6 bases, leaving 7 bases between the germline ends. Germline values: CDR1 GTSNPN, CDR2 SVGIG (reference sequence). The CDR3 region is CAWSSGDTQYF. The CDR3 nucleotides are TGTGCCTGGAGCTCTGGGGATACGCAGTATTTT.

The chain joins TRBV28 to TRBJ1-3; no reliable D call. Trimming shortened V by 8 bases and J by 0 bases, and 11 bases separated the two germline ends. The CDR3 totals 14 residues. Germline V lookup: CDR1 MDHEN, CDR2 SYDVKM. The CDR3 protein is CASERSSSGNTIYF. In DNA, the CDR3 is TGTGCCAGCGAAAGGTCAAGCTCTGGAAACACCATATATTTT.

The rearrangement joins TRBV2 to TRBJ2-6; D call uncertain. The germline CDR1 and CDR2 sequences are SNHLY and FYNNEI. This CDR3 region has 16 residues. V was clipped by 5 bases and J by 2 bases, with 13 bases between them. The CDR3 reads CASSSHTVAGANVLTF. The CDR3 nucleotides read TGTGCCAGCAGTTCTCACACGGTTGCTGGGGCCAACGTCCTGACTTTC.